This T cell receptor beta chain was recorded in a study of cytomegalovirus exposure and HLA in healthy donors. The PCR made use of 60 Vbeta and 13 Jbeta primers. Some clones are missing from TCRdb's copy, which holds only in-frame ones; the method was immunoSEQ multiplex PCR. Its listing shows about 190,000 clones. The origin of this receptor is a woman in her twenties or thirties in good health and CMV-seropositive. The source material was PBMCs.

CDR3 protein: CATSTVQSSYNSPLHF. CDR3 in DNA: TGTGCCACCAGCACCGTACAGAGCTCCTATAATTCACCCCTCCACTTT. V gene TRBV15 combines with J gene TRBJ1-6; no clear D. Germline values: CDR1 LNHNV, CDR2 YYDKDF (reference sequence). This CDR3 has 16 residues. With 4 bases removed from V and 0 bases from J, the gap between germline ends came to 10 bases.